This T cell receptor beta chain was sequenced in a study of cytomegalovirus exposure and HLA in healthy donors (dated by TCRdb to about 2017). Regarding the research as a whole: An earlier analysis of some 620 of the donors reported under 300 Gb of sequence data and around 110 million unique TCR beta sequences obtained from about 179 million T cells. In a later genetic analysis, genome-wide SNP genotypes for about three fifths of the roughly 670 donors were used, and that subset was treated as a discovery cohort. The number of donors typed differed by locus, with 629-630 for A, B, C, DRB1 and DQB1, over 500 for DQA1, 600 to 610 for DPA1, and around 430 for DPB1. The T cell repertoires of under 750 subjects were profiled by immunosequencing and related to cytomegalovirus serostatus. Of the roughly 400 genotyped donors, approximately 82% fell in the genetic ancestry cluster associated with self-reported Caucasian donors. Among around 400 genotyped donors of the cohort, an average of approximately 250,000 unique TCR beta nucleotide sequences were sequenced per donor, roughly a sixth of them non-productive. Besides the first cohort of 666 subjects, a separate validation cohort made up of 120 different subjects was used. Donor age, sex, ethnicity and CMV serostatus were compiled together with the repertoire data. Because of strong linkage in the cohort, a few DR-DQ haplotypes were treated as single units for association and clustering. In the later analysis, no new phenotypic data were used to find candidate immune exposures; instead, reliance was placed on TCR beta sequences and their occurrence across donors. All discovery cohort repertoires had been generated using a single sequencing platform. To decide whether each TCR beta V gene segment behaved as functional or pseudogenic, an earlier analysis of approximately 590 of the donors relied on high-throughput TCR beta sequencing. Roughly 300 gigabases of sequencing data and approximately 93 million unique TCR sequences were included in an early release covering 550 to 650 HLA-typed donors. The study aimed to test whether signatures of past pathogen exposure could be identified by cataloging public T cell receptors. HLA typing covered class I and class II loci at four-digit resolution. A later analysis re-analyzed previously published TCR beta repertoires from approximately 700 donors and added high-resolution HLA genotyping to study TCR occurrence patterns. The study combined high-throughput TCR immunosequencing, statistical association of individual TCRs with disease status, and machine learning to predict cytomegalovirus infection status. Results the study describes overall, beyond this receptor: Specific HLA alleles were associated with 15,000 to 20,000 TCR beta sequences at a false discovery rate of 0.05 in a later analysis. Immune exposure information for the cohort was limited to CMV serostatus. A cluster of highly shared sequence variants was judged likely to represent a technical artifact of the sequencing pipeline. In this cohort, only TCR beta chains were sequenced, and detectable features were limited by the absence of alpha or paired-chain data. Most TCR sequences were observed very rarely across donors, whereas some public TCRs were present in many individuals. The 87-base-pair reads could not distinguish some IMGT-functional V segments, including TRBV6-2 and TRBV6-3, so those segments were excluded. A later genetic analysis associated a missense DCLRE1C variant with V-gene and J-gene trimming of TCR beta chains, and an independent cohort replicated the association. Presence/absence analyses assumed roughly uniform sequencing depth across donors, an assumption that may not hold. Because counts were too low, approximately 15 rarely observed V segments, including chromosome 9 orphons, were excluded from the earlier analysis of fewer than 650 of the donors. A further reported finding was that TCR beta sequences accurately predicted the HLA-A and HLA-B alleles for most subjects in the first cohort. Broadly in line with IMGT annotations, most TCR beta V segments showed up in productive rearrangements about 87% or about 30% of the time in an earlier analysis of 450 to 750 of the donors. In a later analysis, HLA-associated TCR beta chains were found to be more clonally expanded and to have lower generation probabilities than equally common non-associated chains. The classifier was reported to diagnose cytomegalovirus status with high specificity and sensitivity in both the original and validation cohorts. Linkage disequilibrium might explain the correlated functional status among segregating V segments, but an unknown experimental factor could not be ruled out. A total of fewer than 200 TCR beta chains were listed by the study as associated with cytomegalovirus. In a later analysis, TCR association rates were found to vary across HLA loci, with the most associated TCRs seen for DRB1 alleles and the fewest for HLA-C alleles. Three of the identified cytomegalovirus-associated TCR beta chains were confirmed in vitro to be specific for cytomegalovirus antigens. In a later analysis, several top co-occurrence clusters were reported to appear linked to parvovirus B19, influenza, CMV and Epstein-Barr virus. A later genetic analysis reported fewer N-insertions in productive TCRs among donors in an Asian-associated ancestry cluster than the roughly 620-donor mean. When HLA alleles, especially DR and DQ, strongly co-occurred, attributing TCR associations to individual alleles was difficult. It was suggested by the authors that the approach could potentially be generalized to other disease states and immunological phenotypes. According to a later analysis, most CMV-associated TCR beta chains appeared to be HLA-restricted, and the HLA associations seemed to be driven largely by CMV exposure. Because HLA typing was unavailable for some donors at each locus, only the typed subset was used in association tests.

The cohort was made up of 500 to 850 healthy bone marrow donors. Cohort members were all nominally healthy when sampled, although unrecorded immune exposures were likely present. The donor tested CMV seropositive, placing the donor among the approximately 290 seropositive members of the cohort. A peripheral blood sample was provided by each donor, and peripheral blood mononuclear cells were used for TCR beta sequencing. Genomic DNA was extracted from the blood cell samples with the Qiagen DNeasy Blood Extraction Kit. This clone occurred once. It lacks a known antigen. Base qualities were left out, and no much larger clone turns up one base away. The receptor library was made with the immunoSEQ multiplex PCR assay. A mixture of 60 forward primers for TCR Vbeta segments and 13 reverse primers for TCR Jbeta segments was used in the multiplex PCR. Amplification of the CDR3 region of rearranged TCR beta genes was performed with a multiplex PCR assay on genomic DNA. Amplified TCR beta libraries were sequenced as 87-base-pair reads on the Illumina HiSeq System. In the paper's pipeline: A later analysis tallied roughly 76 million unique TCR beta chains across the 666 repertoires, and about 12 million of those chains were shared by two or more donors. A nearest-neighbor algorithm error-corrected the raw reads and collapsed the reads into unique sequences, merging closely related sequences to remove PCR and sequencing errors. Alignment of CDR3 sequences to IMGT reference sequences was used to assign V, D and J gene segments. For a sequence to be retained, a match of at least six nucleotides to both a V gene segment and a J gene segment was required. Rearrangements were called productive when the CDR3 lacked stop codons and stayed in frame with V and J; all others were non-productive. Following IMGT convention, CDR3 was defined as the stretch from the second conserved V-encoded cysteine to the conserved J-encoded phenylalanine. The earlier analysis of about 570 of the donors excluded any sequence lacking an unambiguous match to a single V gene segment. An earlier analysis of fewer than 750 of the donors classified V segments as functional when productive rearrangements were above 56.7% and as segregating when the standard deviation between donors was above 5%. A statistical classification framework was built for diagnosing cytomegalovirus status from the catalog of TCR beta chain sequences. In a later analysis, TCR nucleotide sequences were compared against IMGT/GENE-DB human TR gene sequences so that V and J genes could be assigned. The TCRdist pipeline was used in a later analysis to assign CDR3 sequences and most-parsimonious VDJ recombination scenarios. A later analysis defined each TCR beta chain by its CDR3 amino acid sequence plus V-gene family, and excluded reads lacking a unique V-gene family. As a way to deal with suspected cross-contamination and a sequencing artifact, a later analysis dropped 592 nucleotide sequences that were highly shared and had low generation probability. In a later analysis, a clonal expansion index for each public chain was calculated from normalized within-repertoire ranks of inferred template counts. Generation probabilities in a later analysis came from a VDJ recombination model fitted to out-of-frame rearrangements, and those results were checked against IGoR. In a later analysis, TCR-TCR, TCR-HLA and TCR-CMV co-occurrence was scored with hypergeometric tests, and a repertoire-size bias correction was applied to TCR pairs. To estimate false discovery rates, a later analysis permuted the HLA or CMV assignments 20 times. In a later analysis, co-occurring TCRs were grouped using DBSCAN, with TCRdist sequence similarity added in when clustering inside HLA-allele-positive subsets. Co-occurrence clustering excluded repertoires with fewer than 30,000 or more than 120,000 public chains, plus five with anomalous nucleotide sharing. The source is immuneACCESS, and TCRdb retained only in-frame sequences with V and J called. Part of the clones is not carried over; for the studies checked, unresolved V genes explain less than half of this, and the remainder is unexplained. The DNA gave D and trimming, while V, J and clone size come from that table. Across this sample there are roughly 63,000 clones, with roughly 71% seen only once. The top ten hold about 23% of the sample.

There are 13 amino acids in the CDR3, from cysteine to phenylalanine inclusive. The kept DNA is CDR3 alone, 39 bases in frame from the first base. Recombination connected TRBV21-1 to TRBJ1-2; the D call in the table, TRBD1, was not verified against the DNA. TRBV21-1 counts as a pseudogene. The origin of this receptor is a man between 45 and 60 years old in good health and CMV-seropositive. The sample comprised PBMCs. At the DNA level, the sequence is TGTGCCAGCAGCGGACAGGGCTTCTATGGCTACACCTTC. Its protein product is CASSGQGFYGYTF.